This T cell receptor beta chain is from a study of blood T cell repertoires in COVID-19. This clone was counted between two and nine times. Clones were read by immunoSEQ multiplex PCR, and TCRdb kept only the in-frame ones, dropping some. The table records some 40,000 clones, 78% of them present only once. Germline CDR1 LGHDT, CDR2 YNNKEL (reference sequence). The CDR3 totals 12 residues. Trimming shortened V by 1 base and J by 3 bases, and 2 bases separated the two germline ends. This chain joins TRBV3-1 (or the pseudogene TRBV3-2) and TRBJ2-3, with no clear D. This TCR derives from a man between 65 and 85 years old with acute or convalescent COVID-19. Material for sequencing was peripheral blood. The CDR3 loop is CASSQATDTQYF. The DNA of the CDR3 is TGTGCCAGCAGCCAAGCAACAGATACGCAGTATTTT.